Given below is one TCR beta chain in context. Its antigen is unknown. Looked up from germline, CDR1 is DFQATT and CDR2 is SNEGSKA (reference sequence). J lost 9 bases, V lost 1 base, and 5 bases had no gene match. The CDR3 length is 14 residues. The data originate from a study of identical twins. Points from the study as a whole: There was an excess of low generation probability in the out-of-frame alpha sequences that twins shared.

Only healthy Caucasians were included as donors. TCRdb itself ran the 5' RACE reads through MiXCR, one entry per CDR3 protein. The profile shows roughly 470,000 distinct CDR3 sequences, around an eighth of them singletons. This sample also appeared in a second study, on yellow fever vaccine responses in identical twins.

Material for sequencing was CD4+ T cells sorted from blood. The clonotype originates from a woman under 30 in good health. The chain links TRBV20-1 to TRBJ2-1, with TRBD2 matching over 11 bases. CDR3 amino acids: CSARASGRPTEQFF. In DNA, the CDR3 is TGCAGTGCTAGAGCTAGCGGGAGGCCAACTGAGCAGTTCTTC.